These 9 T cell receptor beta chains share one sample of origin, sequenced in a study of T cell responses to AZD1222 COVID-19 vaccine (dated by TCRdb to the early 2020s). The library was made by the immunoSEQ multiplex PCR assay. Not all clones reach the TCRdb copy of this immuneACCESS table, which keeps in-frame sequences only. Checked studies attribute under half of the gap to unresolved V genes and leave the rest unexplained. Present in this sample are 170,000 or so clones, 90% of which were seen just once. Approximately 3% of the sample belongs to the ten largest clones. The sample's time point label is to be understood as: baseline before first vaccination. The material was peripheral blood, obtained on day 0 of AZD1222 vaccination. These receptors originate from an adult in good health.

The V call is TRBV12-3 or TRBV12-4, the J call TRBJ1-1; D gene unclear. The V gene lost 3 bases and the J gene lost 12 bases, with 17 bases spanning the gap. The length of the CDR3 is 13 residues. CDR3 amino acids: CASSFLRAPRTFF. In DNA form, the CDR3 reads TGTGCCAGCAGTTTCTTACGGGCGCCCAGAACTTTCTTT.

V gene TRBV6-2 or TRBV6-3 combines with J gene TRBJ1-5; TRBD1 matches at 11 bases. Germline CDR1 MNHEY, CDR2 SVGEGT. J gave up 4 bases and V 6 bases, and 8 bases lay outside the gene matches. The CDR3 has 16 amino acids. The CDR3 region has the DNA TGTGCCAGCAGCCAAAGGACAGGGGGCGGGAATCAGCCCCAGCATTTT. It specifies CASSQRTGGGNQPQHF.

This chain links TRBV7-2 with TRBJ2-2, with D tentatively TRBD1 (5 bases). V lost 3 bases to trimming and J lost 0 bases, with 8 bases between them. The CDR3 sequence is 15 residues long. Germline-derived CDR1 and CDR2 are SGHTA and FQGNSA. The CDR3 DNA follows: TGTGCCAGCAGCTTTTCAGGGTCGAACACCGGGGAGCTGTTTTTT. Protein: CASSFSGSNTGELFF.

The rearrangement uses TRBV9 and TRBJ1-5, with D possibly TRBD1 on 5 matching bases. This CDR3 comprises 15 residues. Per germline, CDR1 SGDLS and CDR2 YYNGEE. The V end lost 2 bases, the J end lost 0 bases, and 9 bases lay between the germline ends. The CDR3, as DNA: TGTGCCAGCAGCGTCACGGACACTAGCAATCAGCCCCAGCATTTT. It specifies CASSVTDTSNQPQHF.

The CDR3 coding sequence is TGTGCCAGCAGCGAGCCCCGGACAGGCTTCTATGGCTACACCTTC. Translating gives CASSEPRTGFYGYTF. The genes are TRBV3-1 (or the pseudogene TRBV3-2) and TRBJ1-2; 7 nucleotides align to TRBD1. Germline CDR1 reads LGHDT; CDR2 reads YNNKEL (reference sequence). This CDR3 is 15 amino acids long. V lost 5 bases and J lost 4; bases outside the gene matches: 10.

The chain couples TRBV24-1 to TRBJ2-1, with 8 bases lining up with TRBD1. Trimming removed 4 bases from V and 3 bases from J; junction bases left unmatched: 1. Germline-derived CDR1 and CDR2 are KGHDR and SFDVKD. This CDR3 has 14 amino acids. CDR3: CATSEQGGYNEQFF. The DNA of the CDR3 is TGTGCCACCAGTGAACAGGGGGGCTACAATGAGCAGTTCTTC.

This chain's CDR3 is CASSHGGGNTGELFF. The CDR3 bases are TGTGCCAGCAGCCACGGGGGCGGGAACACCGGGGAGCTGTTTTTT. The rearrangement joins TRBV7-2 to TRBJ2-2; the D call may be TRBD1 or TRBD2 (6 bases each). The V end lost 5 bases, the J end lost 1 base, and 11 bases lay between the germline ends. In germline, CDR1 is SGHTA, CDR2 FQGNSA. The CDR3 has 15 amino acids.

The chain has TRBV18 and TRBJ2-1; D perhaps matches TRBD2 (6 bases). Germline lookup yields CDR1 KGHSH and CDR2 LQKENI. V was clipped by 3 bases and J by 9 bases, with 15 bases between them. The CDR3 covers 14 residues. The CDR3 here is CASSPLEGRGEQFF. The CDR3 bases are TGTGCCAGCTCACCCCTGGAGGGGCGGGGTGAGCAGTTCTTC.

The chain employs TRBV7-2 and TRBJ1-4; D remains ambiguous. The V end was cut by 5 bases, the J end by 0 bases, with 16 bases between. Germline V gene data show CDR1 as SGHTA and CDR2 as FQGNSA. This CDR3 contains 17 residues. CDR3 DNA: TGTGCCAGCAGCAACAACCCCCCGGTTGCAACTAATGAAAAACTGTTTTTT. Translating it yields CASSNNPPVATNEKLFF.